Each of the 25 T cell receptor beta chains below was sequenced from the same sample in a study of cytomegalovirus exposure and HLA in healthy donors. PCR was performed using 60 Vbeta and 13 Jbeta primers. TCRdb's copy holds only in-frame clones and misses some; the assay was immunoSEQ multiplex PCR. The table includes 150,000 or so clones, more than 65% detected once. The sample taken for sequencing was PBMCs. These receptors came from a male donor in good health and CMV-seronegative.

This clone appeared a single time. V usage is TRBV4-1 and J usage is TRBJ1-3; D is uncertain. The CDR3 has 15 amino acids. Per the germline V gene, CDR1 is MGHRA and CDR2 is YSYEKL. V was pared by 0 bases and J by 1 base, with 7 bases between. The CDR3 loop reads CASSQESGSGNTIYF. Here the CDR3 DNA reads TGCGCCAGCAGCCAAGAAAGCGGATCTGGAAACACCATATATTTT.

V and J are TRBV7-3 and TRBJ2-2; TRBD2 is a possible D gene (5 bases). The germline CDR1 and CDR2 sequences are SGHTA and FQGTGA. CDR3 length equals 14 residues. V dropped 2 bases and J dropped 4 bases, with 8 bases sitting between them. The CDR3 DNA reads TGTGCCAGCAGCTTAGAGGGCCGCACCGGGGAGCTGTTTTTT. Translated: CASSLEGRTGELFF. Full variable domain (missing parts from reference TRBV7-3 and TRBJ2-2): GAGVSQTPSNKVTEKGKYVELRCDPISGHTALYWYRQSLGQGPEFLIYFQGTGAADDSGLPNDRFFAVRPEGSVSTLKIQRTERGDSAVYLCASSLEGRTGELFFGEGSRLTVL.

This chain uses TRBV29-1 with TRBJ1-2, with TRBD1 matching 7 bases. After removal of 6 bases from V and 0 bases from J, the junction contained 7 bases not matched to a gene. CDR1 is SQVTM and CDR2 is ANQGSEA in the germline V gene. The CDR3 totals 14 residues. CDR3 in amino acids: CSVRAGQTNYGYTF. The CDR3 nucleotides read TGCAGCGTCAGGGCGGGACAGACTAACTATGGCTACACCTTC.

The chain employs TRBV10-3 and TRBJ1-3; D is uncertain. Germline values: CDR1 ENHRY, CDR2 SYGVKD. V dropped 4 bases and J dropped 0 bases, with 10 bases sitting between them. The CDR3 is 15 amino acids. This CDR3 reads CAISAPSSSGNTIYF. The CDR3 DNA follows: TGTGCCATCAGTGCGCCCTCTAGCTCTGGAAACACCATATATTTT.

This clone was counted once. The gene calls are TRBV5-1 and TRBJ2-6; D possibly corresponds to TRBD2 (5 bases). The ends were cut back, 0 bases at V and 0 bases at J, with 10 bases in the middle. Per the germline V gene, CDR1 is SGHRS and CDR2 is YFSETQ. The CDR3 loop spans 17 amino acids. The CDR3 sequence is CASSLESRASGANVLTF. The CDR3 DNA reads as TGCGCCAGCAGCTTGGAATCGAGGGCCTCTGGGGCCAACGTCCTGACTTTC.

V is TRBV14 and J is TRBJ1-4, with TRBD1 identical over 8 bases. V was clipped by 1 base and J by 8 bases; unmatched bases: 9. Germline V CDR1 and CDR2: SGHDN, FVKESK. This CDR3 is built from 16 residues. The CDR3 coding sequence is TGTGCCAGCAGCCAAGTCGCGACAGGGACAGGAGAAAAACTGTTTTTT. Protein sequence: CASSQVATGTGEKLFF.

CDR3 in DNA: TGCAGCGTTGAAGAATGGGGGACAGAACCCTCTGGGGCCAACGTCCTGACTTTC. Translation: CSVEEWGTEPSGANVLTF. This rearrangement joins TRBV29-1 to TRBJ2-6; 7 nucleotides line up with TRBD1. The V gene's germline CDR1 is SQVTM and CDR2 ANQGSEA. The V segment lost 0 bases and the J segment 0 bases; nucleotides outside the gene matches: 8. The CDR3 length is 18 residues.

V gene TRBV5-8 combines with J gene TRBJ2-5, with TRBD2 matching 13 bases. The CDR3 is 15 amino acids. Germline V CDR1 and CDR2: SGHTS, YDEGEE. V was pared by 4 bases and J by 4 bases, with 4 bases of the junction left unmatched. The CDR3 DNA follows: TGTGCCAGCAGCCCCGGGACTAGCGGGGCAGAGACCCAGTACTTC. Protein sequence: CASSPGTSGAETQYF.

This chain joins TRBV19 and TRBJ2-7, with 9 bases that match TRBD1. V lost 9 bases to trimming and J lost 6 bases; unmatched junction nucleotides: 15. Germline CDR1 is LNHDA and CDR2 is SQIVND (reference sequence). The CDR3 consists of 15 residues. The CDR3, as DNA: TGTGCCAGCCAGCGGTCGGGGACAGGGCGGGGCGAGCAGTACTTC. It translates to CASQRSGTGRGEQYF. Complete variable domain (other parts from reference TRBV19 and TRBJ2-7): DGGITQSPKYLFRKEGQNVTLSCEQNLNHDAMYWYRQDPGQGLRLIYYSQIVNDFQKGDIAEGYSVSREKKESFPLTVTSAQKNPTAFYLCASQRSGTGRGEQYFGPGTRLTVT.

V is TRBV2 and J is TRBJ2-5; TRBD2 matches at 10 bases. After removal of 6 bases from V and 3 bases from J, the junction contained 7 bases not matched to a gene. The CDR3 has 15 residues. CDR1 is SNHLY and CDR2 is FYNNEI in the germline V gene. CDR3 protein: CASRASGSREETQYF. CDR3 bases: TGTGCCAGCAGAGCTAGCGGGAGCCGGGAAGAGACCCAGTACTTC.

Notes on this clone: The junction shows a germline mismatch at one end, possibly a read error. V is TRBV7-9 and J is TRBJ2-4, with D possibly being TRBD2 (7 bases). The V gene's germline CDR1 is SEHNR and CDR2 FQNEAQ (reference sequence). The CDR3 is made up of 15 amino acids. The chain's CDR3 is CSSSFAGAAKNIQYF. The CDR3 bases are TGTTCCAGCAGCTTCGCGGGGGCGGCCAAAAACATTCAGTACTTC.

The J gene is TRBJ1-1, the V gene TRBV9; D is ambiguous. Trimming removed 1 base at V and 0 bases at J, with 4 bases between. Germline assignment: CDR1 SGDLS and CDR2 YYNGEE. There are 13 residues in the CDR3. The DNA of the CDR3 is TGTGCCAGCAGCGTAACAGTGAACACTGAAGCTTTCTTT. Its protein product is CASSVTVNTEAFF.

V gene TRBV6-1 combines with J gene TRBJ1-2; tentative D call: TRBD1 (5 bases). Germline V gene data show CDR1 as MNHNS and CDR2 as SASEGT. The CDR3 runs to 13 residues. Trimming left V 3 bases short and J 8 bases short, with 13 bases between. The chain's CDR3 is CASSDVGARGYTF. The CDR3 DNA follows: TGTGCCAGCAGTGATGTAGGGGCGCGAGGCTACACCTTC.

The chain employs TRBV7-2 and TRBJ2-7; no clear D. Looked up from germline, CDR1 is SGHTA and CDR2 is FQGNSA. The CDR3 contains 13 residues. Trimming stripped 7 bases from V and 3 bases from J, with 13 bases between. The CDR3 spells CASTAFRGYEQYF. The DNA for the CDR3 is TGTGCCAGCACCGCATTCCGAGGCTACGAGCAGTACTTC. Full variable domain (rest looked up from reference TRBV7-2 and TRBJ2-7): GAGVSQSPSNKVTEKGKDVELRCDPISGHTALYWYRQSLGQGLEFLIYFQGNSAPDKSGLPSDRFSAERTGGSVSTLTIQRTQQEDSAVYLCASTAFRGYEQYFGPGTRLTVT.

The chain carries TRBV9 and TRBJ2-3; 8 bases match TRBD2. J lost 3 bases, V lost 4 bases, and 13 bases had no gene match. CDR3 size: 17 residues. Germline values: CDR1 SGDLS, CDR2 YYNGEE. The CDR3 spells CASSPRGGAGGTDTQYF. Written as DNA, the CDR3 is TGTGCCAGCAGCCCACGGGGGGGGGCGGGTGGAACAGATACGCAGTATTTT.

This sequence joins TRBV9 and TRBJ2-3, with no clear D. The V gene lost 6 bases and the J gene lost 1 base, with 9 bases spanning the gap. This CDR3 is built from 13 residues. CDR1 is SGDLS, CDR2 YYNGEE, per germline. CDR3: CASKRIGTDTQYF. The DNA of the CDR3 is TGTGCCAGCAAGAGAATCGGCACAGATACGCAGTATTTT.

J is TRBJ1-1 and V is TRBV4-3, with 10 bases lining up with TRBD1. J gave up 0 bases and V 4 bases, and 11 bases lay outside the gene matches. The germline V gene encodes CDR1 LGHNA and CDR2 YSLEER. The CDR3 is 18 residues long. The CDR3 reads CASSPNSRDRGLNTEAFF. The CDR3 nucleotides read TGCGCCAGCAGCCCAAATTCCCGGGACAGGGGATTGAACACTGAAGCTTTCTTT.

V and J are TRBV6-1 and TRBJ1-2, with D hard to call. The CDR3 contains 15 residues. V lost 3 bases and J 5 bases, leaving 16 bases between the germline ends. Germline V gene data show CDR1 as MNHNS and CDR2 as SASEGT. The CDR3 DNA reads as TGTGCCAGCAGTGACGTCCGATCTTCTATGTATGGCTACACCTTC. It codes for CASSDVRSSMYGYTF.

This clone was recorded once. This CDR3 reads CATSRDLGQGDGYTF. CDR3 DNA sequence: TGTGCCACCAGCAGAGATCTTGGACAGGGGGATGGCTACACCTTC. The V and J genes are TRBV15 and TRBJ1-2, with 10 bases identical to TRBD1. Per germline, CDR1 LNHNV and CDR2 YYDKDF (reference sequence). V was clipped by 0 bases and J by 6 bases; unmatched bases: 4. The CDR3 totals 15 residues.

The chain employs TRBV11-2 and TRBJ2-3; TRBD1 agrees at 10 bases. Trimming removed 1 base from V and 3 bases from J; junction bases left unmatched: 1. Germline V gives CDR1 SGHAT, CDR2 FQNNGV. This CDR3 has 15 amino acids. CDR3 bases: TGTGCCAGCAGCTTAGGGGACAGGGGAACAGATACGCAGTATTTT. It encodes CASSLGDRGTDTQYF.

In DNA form, the CDR3 reads TGTGCCAGTAGTACCCTAAAGACAGGAGGCACTGAAGCTTTCTTT. As protein: CASSTLKTGGTEAFF. The chain joins TRBV19 to TRBJ1-1; D is possibly TRBD1 (6 bases). From germline, CDR1 is LNHDA and CDR2 SQIVND (reference sequence). The CDR3 covers 15 residues. Deletions cut 4 bases from V and 4 bases from J, with 16 bases between.

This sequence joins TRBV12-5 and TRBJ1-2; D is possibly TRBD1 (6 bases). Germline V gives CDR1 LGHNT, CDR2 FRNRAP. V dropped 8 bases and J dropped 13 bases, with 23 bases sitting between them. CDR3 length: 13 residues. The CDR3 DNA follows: TGTGCTAGTTCTGGGGGCAGCCGACAAACCGTCACCTTC. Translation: CASSGGSRQTVTF.

The CDR3 region has the DNA TGTGCCAGCAGTAAGCCCGACAGGGACGGCTACACCTTC. Translation: CASSKPDRDGYTF. V is TRBV28 and J is TRBJ1-2, with TRBD1 identical over 7 bases. Germline lookup yields CDR1 MDHEN and CDR2 SYDVKM. With 5 bases clipped from V and 8 bases from J, the junction kept 8 bases outside the gene matches. The CDR3 loop spans 13 amino acids.

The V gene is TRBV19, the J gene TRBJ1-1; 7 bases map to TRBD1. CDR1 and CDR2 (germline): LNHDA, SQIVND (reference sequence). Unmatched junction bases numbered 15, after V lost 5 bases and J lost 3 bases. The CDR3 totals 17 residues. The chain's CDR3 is CASSVTGARLRDTEAFF. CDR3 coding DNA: TGTGCCAGTAGTGTTACAGGGGCTCGGTTGAGAGACACTGAAGCTTTCTTT. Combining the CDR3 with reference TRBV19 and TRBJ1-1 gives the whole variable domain DGGITQSPKYLFRKEGQNVTLSCEQNLNHDAMYWYRQDPGQGLRLIYYSQIVNDFQKGDIAEGYSVSREKKESFPLTVTSAQKNPTAFYLCASSVTGARLRDTEAFFGQGTRLTVV.

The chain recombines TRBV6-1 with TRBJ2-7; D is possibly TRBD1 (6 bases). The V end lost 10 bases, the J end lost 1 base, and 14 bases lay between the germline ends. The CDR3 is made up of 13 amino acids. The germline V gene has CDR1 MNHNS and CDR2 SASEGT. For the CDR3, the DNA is TGTGCCACCTTCTCGGACAGATCCTACGAGCAGTACTTC. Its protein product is CATFSDRSYEQYF.